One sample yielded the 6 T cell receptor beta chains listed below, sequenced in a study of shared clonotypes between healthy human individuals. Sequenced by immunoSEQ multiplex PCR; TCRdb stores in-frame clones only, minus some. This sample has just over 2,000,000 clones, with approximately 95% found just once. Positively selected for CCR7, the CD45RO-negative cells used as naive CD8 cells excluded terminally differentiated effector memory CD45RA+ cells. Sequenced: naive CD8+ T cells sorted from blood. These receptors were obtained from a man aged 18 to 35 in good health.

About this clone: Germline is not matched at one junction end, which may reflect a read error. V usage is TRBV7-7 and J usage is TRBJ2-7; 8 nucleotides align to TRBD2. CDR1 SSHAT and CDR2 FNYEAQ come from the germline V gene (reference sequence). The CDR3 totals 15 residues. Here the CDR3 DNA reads TGTGCTAGCAGCTTTCAGGGACTAGGGTTCTCCGAGCAGTACTTC. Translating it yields CASSFQGLGFSEQYF. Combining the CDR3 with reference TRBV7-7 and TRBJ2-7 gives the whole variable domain GAGVSQSPRYKVTKRGQDVTLRCDPISSHATLYWYQQALGQGPEFLTYFNYEAQPDKSGLPSDRFSAERPEGSISTLTIQRTEQRDSAMYRCASSFQGLGFSEQYFGPGTRLTVT.

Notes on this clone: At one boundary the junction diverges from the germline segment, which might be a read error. The CDR3 DNA follows: TGTGCCAGCAGTTACGGGGGCGGAGGCTACTCCTTC. This gives the protein CASSYGGGGYSF. This chain connects TRBV6-5 to TRBJ1-2; D is perhaps TRBD1 (6 bases). This CDR3 contains 12 residues. Looked up from germline, CDR1 is MNHEY and CDR2 is SVGAGI.

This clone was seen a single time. The CDR3 region has the DNA TGTGCCAGCATCCGAGCAGGGGGCGAGGGAGATTCGAATCAGCCCCAGCATTTT. It specifies CASIRAGGEGDSNQPQHF. The genes are TRBV5-6 and TRBJ1-5; TRBD1 matches 8 bases. Unmatched junction bases numbered 18, after V lost 6 bases and J lost 4 bases. Germline V CDR1 and CDR2: SGHDT, YYEEEE. The CDR3 spans 18 residues.

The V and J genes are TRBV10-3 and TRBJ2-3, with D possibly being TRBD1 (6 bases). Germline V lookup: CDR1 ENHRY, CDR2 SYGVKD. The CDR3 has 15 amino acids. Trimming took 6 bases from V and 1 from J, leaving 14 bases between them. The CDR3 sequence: CAIRGGQTGTDTQYF. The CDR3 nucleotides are TGTGCCATCAGAGGGGGACAAACTGGCACAGATACGCAGTATTTT.

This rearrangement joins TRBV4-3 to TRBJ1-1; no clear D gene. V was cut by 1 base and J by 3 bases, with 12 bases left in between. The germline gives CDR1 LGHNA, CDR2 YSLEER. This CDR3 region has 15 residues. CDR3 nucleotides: TGCGCCAGCAGCCAAGTGTGGGTTGGAGACACTGAAGCTTTCTTT. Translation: CASSQVWVGDTEAFF.

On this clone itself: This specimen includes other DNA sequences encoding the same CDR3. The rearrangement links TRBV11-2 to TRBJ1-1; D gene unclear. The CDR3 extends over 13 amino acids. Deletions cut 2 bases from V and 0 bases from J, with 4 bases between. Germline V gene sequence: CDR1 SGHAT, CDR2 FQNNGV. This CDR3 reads CASSLSLNTEAFF. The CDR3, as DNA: TGTGCCAGCAGCTTATCCTTGAACACTGAAGCTTTCTTT.